Below, 6 T cell receptor beta chains from the same sample are listed, as sequenced in a study of cytomegalovirus exposure and HLA in healthy donors (dated by TCRdb to 2016 to 2017). The library was obtained by the immunoSEQ multiplex PCR assay. TCRdb took this table from immuneACCESS and kept in-frame rearrangements with V and J called. Such tables lack part of the clones; where checked against another copy, unresolved V genes explain under half of the gap, and the rest is unexplained. The sample table lists 200,000 to 250,000 clones, roughly 91% of them with a count of one. Of the sample, about 2% is held by the ten largest clones. The material sequenced was PBMCs. The receptors stem from a young woman in good health and CMV-seropositive.

The gene calls are TRBV6-6 and TRBJ1-2; no reliable D call. The CDR3 extends over 13 amino acids. V dropped 8 bases and J dropped 0 bases, with 10 bases sitting between them. From germline, CDR1 is MNHNY and CDR2 SVGAGI (reference sequence). The DNA for the CDR3 is TGTGCCAGCGGTACTACTACTAACTATGGCTACACCTTC. This sequence encodes CASGTTTNYGYTF.

The chain combines TRBV15 with TRBJ2-7; 9 bases are shared with TRBD1. There are 14 residues in the CDR3. The V segment lost 4 bases and the J segment 4 bases; nucleotides outside the gene matches: 5. CDR1 is LNHNV, CDR2 YYDKDF, per germline (reference sequence). The CDR3 DNA sequence: TGTGCCACCAGCACTCGACAGGGGGGGTACGAGCAGTACTTC. As protein: CATSTRQGGYEQYF.

This clone was counted once. CDR3 DNA: TGTGCCAGCAGCGGCCACCTTGGACAGGGAAAAACCTACAATGAGCAGTTCTTC. It yields the protein CASSGHLGQGKTYNEQFF. This sequence joins TRBV9 and TRBJ2-1, with 8 nucleotides matching TRBD1. Germline V gene sequence: CDR1 SGDLS, CDR2 YYNGEE. The CDR3 totals 18 residues. Losses at the gene ends were 3 bases for V and 2 bases for J; bases not matched to a gene: 13.

CDR3 protein: CASSSGQYNQPQHF. CDR3 nucleotide sequence: TGTGCCAGCAGTTCCGGACAGTACAATCAGCCCCAGCATTTT. The chain employs TRBV5-6 and TRBJ1-5; TRBD1 is a possible D gene (6 bases). The V gene's germline CDR1 is SGHDT and CDR2 YYEEEE. With 5 bases removed from V and 3 bases from J, the gap between germline ends came to 12 bases. This CDR3 is 14 amino acids long.

The CDR3 region is CASRALNQPQHF. The CDR3 coding sequence is TGTGCCAGCAGGGCCCTCAATCAGCCCCAGCATTTT. The chain is built from TRBV28 and TRBJ1-5; D not resolved. The CDR3 spans 12 residues. V dropped 6 bases and J dropped 3 bases, with 6 bases sitting between them. From germline, CDR1 is MDHEN and CDR2 SYDVKM.

V is TRBV9 and J is TRBJ1-1; D perhaps matches TRBD1 (6 bases). The germline V gene has CDR1 SGDLS and CDR2 YYNGEE. V was pared by 4 bases and J by 0 bases, with 25 bases between. The CDR3 consists of 19 residues. The CDR3 here is CASSPRRGGSGWVNTEAFF. The CDR3, as DNA: TGTGCCAGCAGCCCCCGTAGGGGGGGGTCGGGTTGGGTGAACACTGAAGCTTTCTTT.